The clone carrying this T cell receptor (beta chain) was detected a few times. Antigen unknown. The sample is drawn from a study of response to subunit inactivated influenza vaccine. TCRdb passed the RT-PCR reads through MiXCR, listing each CDR3 protein once. The sample carries about 480,000 distinct CDR3 sequences, 13% recorded once. Trimming cost V 4 bases and J 5 bases, with 11 bases left between them. The germline gives CDR1 MNHEY, CDR2 SMNVEV (reference sequence). CDR3 length equals 13 residues. Notes on the study in general: Authors proposed each seasonal influenza vaccination draws in few new T cells.

V is TRBV27 and J is TRBJ1-2, with unresolved D. The TCR comes from a man aged 50 or older who received an inactivated influenza vaccine. The sequencing here drew on PBMCs from blood, taken roughly 6 weeks after vaccination. CDR3 in amino acids: CASSSARGYGYTF. The CDR3 DNA follows: TGTGCCAGCAGTTCTGCCCGTGGGTATGGCTACACCTTC.